Listed here are 10 T cell receptor beta chains from one sample, sequenced in a study of blood T cell repertoires in COVID-19. TCRdb's table, derived via immunoSEQ multiplex PCR, lists solely in-frame clones and lacks some. This sample has about 180,000 clones, with 70% to 90% found just once. The material sequenced was peripheral blood. The receptors were gathered from a man aged 18-30 years who had recovered from COVID-19.

V usage is TRBV7-9 and J usage is TRBJ2-7; D perhaps matches TRBD2 (6 bases). This CDR3 spans 13 amino acids. The germline V and J ends were trimmed by 3 bases and 5 bases, with 11 bases remaining between them. Germline V CDR1 and CDR2: SEHNR, FQNEAQ (reference sequence). The DNA of the CDR3 is TGTGCCAGCAGCTTCGTATGGGGGGACGAGCAGTACTTC. Translating it yields CASSFVWGDEQYF.

V is TRBV19 and J is TRBJ1-1; the match to TRBD1 covers 9 bases. Germline CDR1 and CDR2: LNHDA and SQIVND (reference sequence). CDR3 length equals 13 residues. V gave up 7 bases and J gave up 5 bases; unmatched junction bases: 5. CDR3 sequence (DNA): TGTGCCAGTACCACGACAGGGGGGACTGAAGCTTTCTTT. The encoded protein is CASTTTGGTEAFF.

The chain combines TRBV27 with TRBJ1-5; D gene ambiguous. Germline CDR1 MNHEY, CDR2 SMNVEV (reference sequence). V gave up 5 bases and J gave up 0 bases, with 11 bases separating them. The CDR3 extends over 15 amino acids. This chain's CDR3 is CASSLDGNSNQPQHF. The CDR3 DNA is TGTGCCAGCAGTCTAGACGGTAATAGCAATCAGCCCCAGCATTTT.

The chain links TRBV21-1 to TRBJ2-7; the table assigns TRBD2, which was not confirmed against the DNA. TRBV21-1 is recorded as a pseudogene. The CDR3 loop spans 17 amino acids. DNA of the CDR3: TGTGCCAGCAGCAAAATGGAGATAGGGACTAGCCCCAACGAGCAGTACTTC. This codes for CASSKMEIGTSPNEQYF.

The genes are TRBV18 and TRBJ2-6; 7 nucleotides align to TRBD1. The CDR3 runs 17 residues. With V trimmed by 2 bases and J by 2 bases, 6 bases remained unmatched. Germline V gene data show CDR1 as KGHSH and CDR2 as LQKENI. The CDR3 loop reads CASSPDREGPGANVLTF. CDR3 sequence (DNA): TGTGCCAGCTCACCAGACAGGGAAGGGCCTGGGGCCAACGTCCTGACTTTC.

V usage is TRBV7-2 and J usage is TRBJ1-3; weak D call: TRBD1 (6 bases). Germline loops: CDR1 SGHTA, CDR2 FQGNSA. Between the trimmed V and J ends, which lost 7 bases and 9 bases, there was a span of 16 bases. The CDR3 is 13 residues long. The CDR3, as DNA: TGTGCCAGCACCCCGGCCAGGGGCGGCACCATATATTTT. Translated, it gives CASTPARGGTIYF.

The chain employs TRBV5-1 and TRBJ2-1, with a possible D match to TRBD2 (6 bases). V dropped 0 bases and J dropped 3 bases, with 10 bases sitting between them. The germline gives CDR1 SGHRS, CDR2 YFSETQ. The CDR3 runs to 15 residues. The CDR3 DNA follows: TGCGCCAGCAGCTTGGCGGCGGGAAGCTACAATGAGCAGTTCTTC. It yields the protein CASSLAAGSYNEQFF.

This clone showed up just a few times. This sequence joins TRBV7-2 and TRBJ2-7; D remains unclear. Trimming removed 5 bases at V and 0 bases at J, with 11 bases between. Germline-derived CDR1 and CDR2 are SGHTA and FQGNSA. This CDR3 comprises 14 residues. The DNA of the CDR3 is TGTGCCAGCAGCCCGCGGTTCGACTCCTACGAGCAGTACTTC. Translating gives CASSPRFDSYEQYF.

The chain employs TRBV5-1 and TRBJ1-4, with D maybe TRBD1 (5 bases). V was cut by 4 bases and J by 0 bases, with 10 bases left in between. The CDR3 is 15 amino acids. The germline V gene encodes CDR1 SGHRS and CDR2 YFSETQ. CDR3 amino acids: CASSPQGATNEKLFF. The CDR3 DNA reads as TGCGCCAGCAGCCCTCAGGGTGCAACTAATGAAAAACTGTTTTTT. Variable domain in full (rest from reference TRBV5-1 and TRBJ1-4): KAGVTQTPRYLIKTRGQQVTLSCSPISGHRSVSWYQQTPGQGLQFLFEYFSETQRNKGNFPGRFSGRQFSNSRSEMNVSTLELGDSALYLCASSPQGATNEKLFFGSGTQLSVL.

This clone was observed a few times. The chain couples TRBV9 to TRBJ2-3, with TRBD2 matching 9 bases. The trim removed 1 base at V and 1 base at J, leaving 10 bases unmatched. CDR1 and CDR2 from the germline V gene are SGDLS and YYNGEE. There are 18 residues in the CDR3. This CDR3 reads CASSVRVSGRGGTDTQYF. The CDR3 DNA follows: TGTGCCAGCAGCGTAAGGGTTAGCGGGAGAGGAGGCACAGATACGCAGTATTTT.